A single sample is the source of the 28 T cell receptor beta chains below, sequenced in a study of T-cell memory formation after mild COVID-19. One entry per CDR3 protein, called by TCRdb with MiXCR from the 5' RACE reads. The repertoire holds about 340,000 distinct CDR3 sequences, with approximately 15% as singletons. Source material: PBMCs or a T cell subset sorted from them (not recorded which). The receptors were sampled from a man aged 18 to 29 who had mild COVID-19 (a few samples of this study predate the infection). Cell type and time point are not known.

This clonotype occurred a few times. The V gene is TRBV5-5, the J gene TRBJ2-5; D is uncertain. V lost 1 base and J lost 0, with 4 bases in between. This CDR3 comprises 13 residues. The V gene's germline CDR1 is SGHKS and CDR2 YYEKEE (reference sequence). The CDR3 DNA is TGTGCCAGCAGCTTGTCAGACCAAGAGACCCAGTACTTC. This sequence encodes CASSLSDQETQYF. The entire variable domain, with the rest obtained from reference TRBV5-5 and TRBJ2-5, is as follows: DAGVTQSPTHLIKTRGQQVTLRCSPISGHKSVSWYQQVLGQGPQFIFQYYEKEERGRGNFPDRFSARQFPNYSSELNVNALLLGDSALYLCASSLSDQETQYFGPGTRLLVL.

V is TRBV7-2 and J is TRBJ2-5, with 10 bases that match TRBD1. Looked up from germline, CDR1 is SGHTA and CDR2 is FQGNSA. CDR3 length equals 14 residues. Unmatched junction bases numbered 4, after V lost 5 bases and J lost 4 bases. CDR3: CASSRRTGGETQYF. CDR3 nucleotide sequence: TGTGCCAGCAGCCGTCGGACAGGGGGAGAGACCCAGTACTTC.

The genes are TRBV4-3 and TRBJ2-1; D uncertain. Germline assignment: CDR1 LGHNA and CDR2 YSLEER. The CDR3 length is 22 residues. Trimming left V 0 bases short and J 6 bases short, with 33 bases between. CDR3: CASSQDYLLGILSQLPGNEQFF. The CDR3 DNA reads TGCGCCAGCAGCCAAGACTACCTCCTAGGTATCTTATCCCAGTTACCAGGCAATGAGCAGTTCTTC.

The V and J genes are TRBV12-3 or TRBV12-4 and TRBJ2-2; 8 positions agree with TRBD1. The CDR3 is made up of 15 amino acids. V was clipped by 6 bases and J by 5 bases; unmatched bases: 8. The CDR3 region is CASRNGQGITGELFF. Here the CDR3 DNA reads TGTGCCAGCAGAAATGGACAGGGTATAACCGGGGAGCTGTTTTTT.

This clonotype has ten or more counts. The V and J genes are TRBV4-1 and TRBJ1-1; TRBD1 agrees at 9 bases. CDR1 is MGHRA and CDR2 is YSYEKL in the germline V gene. This CDR3 comprises 15 residues. With 4 bases clipped from V and 7 bases from J, the junction kept 10 bases outside the gene matches. CDR3 DNA sequence: TGCGCCAGCAGCCTGACGGAGACAGGGGGGGGTGAAGCTTTCTTT. Its protein product is CASSLTETGGGEAFF.

The chain employs TRBV6-2 or TRBV6-3 and TRBJ2-7; a possible D gene is TRBD2 (7 bases). This CDR3 contains 18 residues. The germline V gene encodes CDR1 MNHEY and CDR2 SVGEGT. V lost 0 bases and J 2 bases, leaving 20 bases between the germline ends. The CDR3 bases are TGTGCCAGCAGTTACTCTCCTCTAGGGGCGGGGGCCACCTACGAGCAGTACTTC. Translating it yields CASSYSPLGAGATYEQYF.

This clonotype was picked up a small number of times. The rearrangement joins TRBV2 to TRBJ2-2; TRBD1 matches 9 bases. Germline lookup yields CDR1 SNHLY and CDR2 FYNNEI. The junction had 9 bases not matched to a gene; V was cut back by 7 bases and J by 0 bases. The CDR3 loop spans 17 amino acids. The CDR3: CASNTRDREANTGELFF. CDR3 bases: TGTGCCAGCAATACCCGGGACAGGGAGGCGAACACCGGGGAGCTGTTTTTT.

The V gene is TRBV11-2, the J gene TRBJ2-3, with D hard to call. The CDR3 totals 13 residues. V lost 5 bases and J 7 bases, leaving 13 bases between the germline ends. The germline CDR1 and CDR2 sequences are SGHAT and FQNNGV. CDR3 sequence: CASSPSPAHTQYF. In nucleotides, the CDR3 is TGTGCCAGCAGCCCCTCCCCCGCCCATACGCAGTATTTT.

Ten or more counts support this clonotype. The chain joins TRBV6-6 to TRBJ1-5; weak D call: TRBD1 (6 bases). The germline V and J ends were trimmed by 5 bases and 3 bases, with 11 bases remaining between them. The CDR3 extends over 14 amino acids. Germline CDR1 and CDR2: MNHNY and SVGAGI (reference sequence). This CDR3 is CASSHGQLNQPQHF. The DNA for the CDR3 is TGTGCCAGCAGTCATGGACAGCTCAATCAGCCCCAGCATTTT.

This chain joins TRBV4-2 and TRBJ1-4; D might be TRBD1 (6 bases). CDR1 is LGHNA and CDR2 is YNFKEQ in the germline V gene. The CDR3 loop spans 17 amino acids. Trimming removed 1 base from V and 1 base from J, with 13 bases in between. The CDR3 sequence: CASSQGGQGGTNEKLFF. CDR3 DNA: TGTGCCAGCAGCCAAGGGGGACAAGGAGGAACTAATGAAAAACTGTTTTTT.

V is TRBV4-1 and J is TRBJ2-3, with 8 bases fitting TRBD1. Germline trimming cut 1 base from V and 6 bases from J; bases unmatched to any gene: 18. The CDR3 consists of 19 residues. Germline CDR1 is MGHRA and CDR2 is YSYEKL. CDR3 nucleotides: TGCGCCAGCAGCCAAGGGGCGCCGGGACAGGTTGCAAGAGTGGATACGCAGTATTTT. Amino acid sequence: CASSQGAPGQVARVDTQYF.

J is TRBJ2-7 and V is TRBV20-1; D gene ambiguous. In germline, CDR1 is DFQATT, CDR2 SNEGSKA (reference sequence). This CDR3 contains 12 residues. V was pared by 0 bases and J by 3 bases, with 6 bases between. The CDR3 DNA follows: TGCAGTGCTAGAGACATTATCTACGAGCAGTACTTC. This sequence encodes CSARDIIYEQYF.

This clonotype was found a few times. This chain's CDR3 is CAIRGQGSYGYTF. The CDR3 nucleotides read TGTGCCATCAGGGGACAGGGGAGCTATGGCTACACCTTC. The chain couples TRBV10-3 to TRBJ1-2; TRBD1 agrees at 10 bases. The trim removed 6 bases at V and 4 bases at J, leaving 2 bases unmatched. CDR1 is ENHRY, CDR2 SYGVKD, per germline. CDR3 length: 13 residues.

The V and J genes are TRBV27 and TRBJ2-1; 9 bases line up with TRBD1. V gave up 9 bases and J gave up 12 bases; unmatched junction bases: 12. CDR1 is MNHEY and CDR2 is SMNVEV in the germline V gene (reference sequence). This CDR3 contains 13 residues. The CDR3 DNA follows: TGTGCCAGTTGGGACAGGGTGGACTACGGGCAGTTCTTC. Translating gives CASWDRVDYGQFF.

This clonotype was picked up many times. V is TRBV5-1 and J is TRBJ2-7, with a tentative D call TRBD1 (5 bases). The germline V and J ends were trimmed by 0 bases and 2 bases, with 9 bases remaining between them. The CDR3 consists of 14 residues. Germline values: CDR1 SGHRS, CDR2 YFSETQ. The CDR3 bases are TGCGCCAGCAGCTTGGGTGGGGCCCCCTACGAGCAGTACTTC. Its translation is CASSLGGAPYEQYF.

The rearrangement links TRBV4-1 to TRBJ1-5; no clear D gene. There are 16 residues in the CDR3. Germline lookup yields CDR1 MGHRA and CDR2 YSYEKL. Trimming cost V 0 bases and J 2 bases, with 11 bases left between them. The CDR3 bases are TGCGCCAGCAGCCAAGACGATCCGTACGGCAATCAGCCCCAGCATTTT. This encodes CASSQDDPYGNQPQHF.

Many counts were recorded for this clonotype. The chain is built from TRBV12-3 or TRBV12-4 and TRBJ2-3, with 9 bases lining up with TRBD2. With 10 bases clipped from V and 2 bases from J, the junction kept 10 bases outside the gene matches. There are 15 residues in the CDR3. The CDR3, as DNA: TGTGCCACCGGGGAGCGGGGGGCCGACACAGATACGCAGTATTTT. Amino acid sequence: CATGERGADTDTQYF.

This clonotype appeared a few times. This chain links TRBV19 with TRBJ2-2; no reliable D call. Germline V CDR1 and CDR2: LNHDA, SQIVND (reference sequence). The length of the CDR3 is 12 residues. The V and J ends lost 6 bases and 6 bases respectively, with 8 bases between them. In nucleotides, the CDR3 is TGTGCCAGTAGCCCCTTACCCGGGGAGCTGTTTTTT. Its translation: CASSPLPGELFF.

The V and J genes are TRBV7-6 and TRBJ2-7; D gene uncertain. The germline CDR1 and CDR2 sequences are SGHVS and FNYEAQ. CDR3 length: 13 amino acids. Trimming shortened V by 5 bases and J by 4 bases, and 12 bases separated the two germline ends. In nucleotides, the CDR3 is TGTGCCAGCAGCCCAAGTACGAGTTACGAGCAGTACTTC. It codes for CASSPSTSYEQYF.

The chain combines TRBV4-3 with TRBJ1-5; D is uncertain. CDR3 length: 13 residues. V lost 1 base, J lost 3 bases, and 4 bases lay in between. Germline assignment: CDR1 LGHNA and CDR2 YSLEER. CDR3 bases: TGCGCCAGCAGCCAAGTCGTCAATCAGCCCCAGCATTTT. The encoded protein is CASSQVVNQPQHF.

This clonotype came up a few times. V and J are TRBV20-1 and TRBJ2-3; 8 bases match TRBD2. CDR1 and CDR2 (germline): DFQATT, SNEGSKA (reference sequence). The CDR3 loop spans 15 amino acids. Germline trimming cut 5 bases from V and 6 bases from J; bases unmatched to any gene: 13. The CDR3 protein is CSASNAGGSWDTQYF. The CDR3 DNA follows: TGCAGTGCTTCAAATGCGGGGGGATCCTGGGATACGCAGTATTTT.

This clonotype was seen only a few times. The gene calls are TRBV3-1 and TRBJ1-6; D is ambiguous. Between the trimmed V and J ends, which lost 4 bases and 8 bases, there was a span of 9 bases. Germline CDR1 LGHDT, CDR2 YNNKEL (reference sequence). CDR3 size: 13 residues. The DNA of the CDR3 is TGTGCCAGCAGCCCCTCCTCCGATTCACCCCTCCACTTT. It is translated as CASSPSSDSPLHF.

Only a few counts were recorded for this clonotype. The chain uses TRBV3-1 and TRBJ1-5; D not resolved. This CDR3 has 13 residues. The V gene lost 0 bases and the J gene lost 6 bases, with 6 bases spanning the gap. The V gene's germline CDR1 is LGHDT and CDR2 YNNKEL (reference sequence). The CDR3 sequence is CASSQERSQPQHF. The CDR3 DNA is TGTGCCAGCAGCCAAGAGAGAAGTCAGCCCCAGCATTTT.

The rearrangement links TRBV6-5 to TRBJ1-2, with a tentative D call TRBD1 (6 bases). The germline V and J ends were trimmed by 2 bases and 5 bases, with 9 bases remaining between them. The CDR3 covers 13 residues. Germline lookup yields CDR1 MNHEY and CDR2 SVGAGI. CDR3 coding DNA: TGTGCCAGCAGTTACGCAGGGGATTATGGCTACACCTTC. This gives the protein CASSYAGDYGYTF.

This clonotype was detected a few times. This rearrangement joins TRBV2 to TRBJ1-6; a possible D gene is TRBD1 (5 bases). Germline V gives CDR1 SNHLY, CDR2 FYNNEI. The V end lost 8 bases, the J end lost 10 bases, and 15 bases lay between the germline ends. The CDR3 loop spans 13 amino acids. The CDR3 DNA is TGTGCCAGCCAGGAGGGGTTAGGGTCACCCCTCCACTTT. Amino acid sequence: CASQEGLGSPLHF.

This clonotype appeared a few times. The chain couples TRBV7-2 to TRBJ2-5; D possibly corresponds to TRBD1 (6 bases). Trimming pared 6 bases from V and 5 bases from J, leaving 13 bases between. Germline CDR1 and CDR2: SGHTA and FQGNSA. The CDR3 is made up of 13 amino acids. CDR3 in amino acids: CASSPTGWETQYF. DNA of the CDR3: TGTGCCAGCAGTCCCACAGGGTGGGAGACCCAGTACTTC. Complete variable domain (other parts from reference TRBV7-2 and TRBJ2-5): GAGVSQSPSNKVTEKGKDVELRCDPISGHTALYWYRQSLGQGLEFLIYFQGNSAPDKSGLPSDRFSAERTGGSVSTLTIQRTQQEDSAVYLCASSPTGWETQYFGPGTRLLVL.

The chain combines TRBV7-2 with TRBJ2-5; TRBD1 matches at 7 bases. Looked up from germline, CDR1 is SGHTA and CDR2 is FQGNSA. With V trimmed by 5 bases and J by 4 bases, 10 bases remained unmatched. This CDR3 has 15 residues. Here the CDR3 reads CASSLNRGEGETQYF. The CDR3 coding sequence is TGTGCCAGCAGCCTAAACAGGGGAGAGGGAGAGACCCAGTACTTC.

This clonotype was seen more than once but under ten times. The V and J genes are TRBV12-5 and TRBJ2-7; possibly TRBD1 for D (5 bases). The CDR3 contains 14 residues. Germline V CDR1 and CDR2: LGHNT, FRNRAP. The ends were cut back, 7 bases at V and 7 bases at J, with 20 bases in the middle. The DNA of the CDR3 is TGTGCTAGTGCTCACAGGACCCGACATATGGAGCAGTACTTC. Translated: CASAHRTRHMEQYF.